A single sample is the source of the 6 T cell receptor beta chains below, sequenced in a study of blood T cell repertoires in COVID-19. The table came from immunoSEQ multiplex PCR; TCRdb's copy has only in-frame clones and leaves some out. The profile covers around 260,000 clones, with around four fifths appearing a single time and under 5.5% taken by the ten largest. Sequenced: peripheral blood. The receptor set was obtained from a man aged 60 to 75 with acute or convalescent COVID-19.

The sample holds a few counts of this clone. The chain joins TRBV18 to TRBJ1-1, with D tentatively TRBD1 (6 bases). V gave up 6 bases and J gave up 2 bases, with 10 bases separating them. The CDR3 consists of 13 residues. Germline V gives CDR1 KGHSH, CDR2 LQKENI. This chain's CDR3 is CASSLDRNTEAFF. The CDR3 DNA is TGTGCCAGCTCCCTGGACAGAAACACTGAAGCTTTCTTT.

J is TRBJ2-6 and V is TRBV6-1, with D possibly being TRBD2 (6 bases). The CDR3 is 15 residues long. CDR1 is MNHNS and CDR2 is SASEGT in the germline V gene. The V gene lost 7 bases and the J gene lost 2 bases, with 12 bases spanning the gap. Here the CDR3 reads CASNLREAGANVLTF. In DNA form, the CDR3 reads TGTGCCAGCAATCTCAGGGAGGCTGGGGCCAACGTCCTGACTTTC.

The gene calls are TRBV2 and TRBJ2-7; TRBD1 is a possible D gene (5 bases). Germline CDR1 SNHLY, CDR2 FYNNEI. The CDR3 extends over 14 amino acids. Trimming cost V 2 bases and J 2 bases, with 10 bases left between them. The CDR3 is CASSEPDSPYEQYF. In DNA form, the CDR3 reads TGTGCCAGCAGTGAACCCGACAGTCCCTACGAGCAGTACTTC.

V is TRBV6-2 or TRBV6-3 and J is TRBJ2-5, with a weak D call TRBD1 (6 bases). The CDR3 is 15 residues long. CDR1 and CDR2 from the germline V gene are MNHEY and SVGEGT. The V gene lost 2 bases and the J gene lost 0 bases, with 10 bases spanning the gap. In DNA form, the CDR3 reads TGTGCCAGCAGTTACCCTACAGGGTACCAAGAGACCCAGTACTTC. Encoded protein: CASSYPTGYQETQYF.

This clone was seen only once. The chain carries TRBV7-9 and TRBJ2-3, with 8 nucleotides matching TRBD2. V was pared by 8 bases and J by 3 bases, with 10 bases of the junction left unmatched. The CDR3 loop spans 15 amino acids. Germline V CDR1 and CDR2: SEHNR, FQNEAQ (reference sequence). CDR3 residues: CASLPGLAGTDTQYF. CDR3 coding DNA: TGTGCCAGCTTACCCGGACTAGCCGGGACAGATACGCAGTATTTT.

The J gene is TRBJ2-1, the V gene TRBV7-2; 7 positions match TRBD2. After removal of 1 base from V and 5 bases from J, the junction contained 5 bases not matched to a gene. Germline lookup yields CDR1 SGHTA and CDR2 FQGNSA. This CDR3 has 15 residues. For the CDR3, the DNA is TGTGCCAGCAGCTTAGTCGGGACTACCCACAATGAGCAGTTCTTC. It encodes CASSLVGTTHNEQFF.